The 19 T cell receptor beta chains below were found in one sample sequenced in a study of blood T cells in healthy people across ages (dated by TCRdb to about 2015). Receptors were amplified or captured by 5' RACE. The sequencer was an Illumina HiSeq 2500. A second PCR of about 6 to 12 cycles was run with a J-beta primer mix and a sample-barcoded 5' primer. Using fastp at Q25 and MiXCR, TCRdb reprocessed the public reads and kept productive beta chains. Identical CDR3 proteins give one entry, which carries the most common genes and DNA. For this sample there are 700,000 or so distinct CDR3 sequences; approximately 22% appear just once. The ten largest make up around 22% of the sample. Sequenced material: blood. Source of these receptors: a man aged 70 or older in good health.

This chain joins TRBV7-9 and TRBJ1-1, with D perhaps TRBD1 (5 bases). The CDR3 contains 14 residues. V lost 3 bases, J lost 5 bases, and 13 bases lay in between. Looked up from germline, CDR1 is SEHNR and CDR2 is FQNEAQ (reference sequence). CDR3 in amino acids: CASSFRPRGTEAFF. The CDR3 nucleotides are TGTGCCAGCAGCTTCCGACCTAGGGGAACTGAAGCTTTCTTT.

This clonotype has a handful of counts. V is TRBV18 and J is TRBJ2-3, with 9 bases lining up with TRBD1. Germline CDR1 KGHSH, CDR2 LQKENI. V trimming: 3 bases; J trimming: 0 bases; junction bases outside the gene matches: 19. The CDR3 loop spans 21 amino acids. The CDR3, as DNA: TGTGCCAGCTCACCGGGTTGGGGACAGGGAACAACCGAATCTAGCACAGATACGCAGTATTTT. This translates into CASSPGWGQGTTESSTDTQYF.

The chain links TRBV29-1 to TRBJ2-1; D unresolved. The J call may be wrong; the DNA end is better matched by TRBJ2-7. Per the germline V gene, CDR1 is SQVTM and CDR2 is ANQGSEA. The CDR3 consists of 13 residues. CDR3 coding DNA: TGCAGCGTTGAAGATAATGACTCCTACGAGCAGTACGTC. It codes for CSVEDNDSYEQYV.

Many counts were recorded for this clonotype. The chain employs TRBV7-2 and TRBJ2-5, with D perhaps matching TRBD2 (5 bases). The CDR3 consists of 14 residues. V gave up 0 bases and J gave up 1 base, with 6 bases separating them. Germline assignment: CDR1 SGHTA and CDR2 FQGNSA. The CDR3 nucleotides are TGTGCCAGCAGCTTAGCGCTAGCCCAAGAGACCCAGTACTTC. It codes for CASSLALAQETQYF.

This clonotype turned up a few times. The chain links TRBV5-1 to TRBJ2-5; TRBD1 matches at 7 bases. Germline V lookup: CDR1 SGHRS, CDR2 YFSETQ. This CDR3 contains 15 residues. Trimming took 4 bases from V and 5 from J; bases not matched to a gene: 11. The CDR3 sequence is CASSRRQGVRETQYF. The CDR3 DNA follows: TGCGCCAGCAGCAGAAGACAGGGTGTCCGGGAGACCCAGTACTTC. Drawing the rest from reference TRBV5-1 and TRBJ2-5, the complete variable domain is KAGVTQTPRYLIKTRGQQVTLSCSPISGHRSVSWYQQTPGQGLQFLFEYFSETQRNKGNFPGRFSGRQFSNSRSEMNVSTLELGDSALYLCASSRRQGVRETQYFGPGTRLLVL.

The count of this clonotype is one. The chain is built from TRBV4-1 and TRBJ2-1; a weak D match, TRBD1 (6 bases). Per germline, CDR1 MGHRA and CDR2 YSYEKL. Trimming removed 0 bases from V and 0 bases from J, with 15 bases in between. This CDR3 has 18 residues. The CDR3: CASSQDFTGGLSYNEQFF. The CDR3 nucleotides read TGCGCCAGCAGCCAAGATTTTACTGGGGGCCTCTCCTACAATGAGCAGTTCTTC.

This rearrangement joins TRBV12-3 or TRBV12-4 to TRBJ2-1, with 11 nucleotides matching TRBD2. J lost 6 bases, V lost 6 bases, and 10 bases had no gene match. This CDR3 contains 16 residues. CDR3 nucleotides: TGTGCCAGCAGCTCGGCCCGACTAGCGGGGTCCAATGAGCAGTTCTTC. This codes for CASSSARLAGSNEQFF.

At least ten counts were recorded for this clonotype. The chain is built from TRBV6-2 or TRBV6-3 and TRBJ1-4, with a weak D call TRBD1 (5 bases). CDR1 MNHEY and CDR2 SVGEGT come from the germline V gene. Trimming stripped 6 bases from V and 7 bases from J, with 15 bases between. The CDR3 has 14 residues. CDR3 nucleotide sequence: TGTGCCAGCAGCAGATCAGGGTGGACTGAAAAACTGTTTTTT. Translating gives CASSRSGWTEKLFF.

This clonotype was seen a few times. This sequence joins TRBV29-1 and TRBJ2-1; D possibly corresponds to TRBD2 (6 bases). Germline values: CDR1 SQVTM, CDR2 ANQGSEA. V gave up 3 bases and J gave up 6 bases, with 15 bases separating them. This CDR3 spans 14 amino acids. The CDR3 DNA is TGCAGCGTTGAGAGGGACTCCGACTTCAATGAGCAGTTCTTC. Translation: CSVERDSDFNEQFF.

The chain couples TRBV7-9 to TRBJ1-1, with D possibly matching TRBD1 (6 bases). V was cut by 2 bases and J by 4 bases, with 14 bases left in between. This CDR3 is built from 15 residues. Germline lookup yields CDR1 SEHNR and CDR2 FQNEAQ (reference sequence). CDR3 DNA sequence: TGTGCCAGCAGCTTATGGAGACAGGAGGGCACTGAAGCTTTCTTT. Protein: CASSLWRQEGTEAFF.

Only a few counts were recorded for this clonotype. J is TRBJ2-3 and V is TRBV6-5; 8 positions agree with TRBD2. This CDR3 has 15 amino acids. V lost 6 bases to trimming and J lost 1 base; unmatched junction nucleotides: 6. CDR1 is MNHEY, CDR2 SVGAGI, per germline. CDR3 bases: TGTGCCAGCAGAAATAGCGGGGCCCGCACAGATACGCAGTATTTT. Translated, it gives CASRNSGARTDTQYF.

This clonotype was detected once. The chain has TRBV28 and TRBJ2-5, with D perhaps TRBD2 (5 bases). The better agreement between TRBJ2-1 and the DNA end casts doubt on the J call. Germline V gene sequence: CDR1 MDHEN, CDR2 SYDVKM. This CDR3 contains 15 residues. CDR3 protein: CASTVQAEAYNEQFF. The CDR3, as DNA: TGTGCCAGCACCGTCCAGGCGGAGGCCTACAATGAGCAGTTCTTC.

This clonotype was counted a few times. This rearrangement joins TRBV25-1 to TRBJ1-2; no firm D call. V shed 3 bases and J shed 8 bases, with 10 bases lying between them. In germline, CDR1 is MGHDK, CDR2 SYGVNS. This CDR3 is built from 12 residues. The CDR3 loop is CASSDAGWGYTF. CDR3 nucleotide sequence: TGTGCCAGCAGTGATGCCGGCTGGGGCTACACCTTC.

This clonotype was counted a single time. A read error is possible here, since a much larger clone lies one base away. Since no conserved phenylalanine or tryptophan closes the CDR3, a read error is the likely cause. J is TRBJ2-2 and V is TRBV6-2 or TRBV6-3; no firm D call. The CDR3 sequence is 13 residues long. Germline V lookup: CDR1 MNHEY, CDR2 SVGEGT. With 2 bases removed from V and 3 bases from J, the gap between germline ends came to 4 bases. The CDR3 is CASSYRDTGELFL. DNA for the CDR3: TGTGCCAGCAGTTACAGGGACACCGGGGAGCTGTTTTTA.

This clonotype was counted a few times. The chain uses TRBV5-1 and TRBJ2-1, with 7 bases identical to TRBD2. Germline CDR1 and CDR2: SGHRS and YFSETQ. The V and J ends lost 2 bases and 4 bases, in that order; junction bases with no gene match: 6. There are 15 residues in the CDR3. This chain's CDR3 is CASSFRLAPYNEQFF. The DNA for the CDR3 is TGCGCCAGCAGCTTTAGACTAGCCCCTTACAATGAGCAGTTCTTC.

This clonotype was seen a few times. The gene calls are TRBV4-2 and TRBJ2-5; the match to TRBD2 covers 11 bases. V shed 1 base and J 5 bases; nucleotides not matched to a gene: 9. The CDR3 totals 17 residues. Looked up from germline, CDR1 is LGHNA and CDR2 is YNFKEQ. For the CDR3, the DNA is TGTGCCAGCAGCCAAGTAGCGGGGGGGCCCGGAGAGGAGACCCAGTACTTC. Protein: CASSQVAGGPGEETQYF.

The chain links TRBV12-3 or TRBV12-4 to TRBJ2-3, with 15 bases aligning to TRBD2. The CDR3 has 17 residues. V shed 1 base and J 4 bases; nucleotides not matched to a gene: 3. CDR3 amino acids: CASSLGTSGGASDTQYF. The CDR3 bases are TGTGCCAGCAGTTTAGGGACTAGCGGGGGGGCGTCAGATACGCAGTATTTT.

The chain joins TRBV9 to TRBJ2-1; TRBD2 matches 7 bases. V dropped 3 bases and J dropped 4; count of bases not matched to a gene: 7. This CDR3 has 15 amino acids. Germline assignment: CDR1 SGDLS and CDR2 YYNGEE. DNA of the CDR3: TGTGCCAGCAGCGCAAGCGGGGTGGCATACAATGAGCAGTTCTTC. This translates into CASSASGVAYNEQFF.

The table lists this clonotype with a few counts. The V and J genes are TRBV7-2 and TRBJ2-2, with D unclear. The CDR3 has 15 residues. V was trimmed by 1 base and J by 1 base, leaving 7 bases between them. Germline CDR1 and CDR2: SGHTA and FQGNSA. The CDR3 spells CASSLVVGNTGELFF. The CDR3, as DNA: TGTGCCAGCAGCTTAGTGGTGGGGAACACCGGGGAGCTGTTTTTT.